The 2 T cell receptor beta chains in this list originate from one sample, sequenced in a study of cytomegalovirus exposure and HLA in healthy donors. Primers: 60 Vbeta forward and 13 Jbeta reverse. Here immunoSEQ multiplex PCR was the method, and the copy in TCRdb shows in-frame clones only, minus some. The sample holds about 190,000 clones, approximately 80% seen once. What was sequenced was PBMCs. The receptors shown here come from a boy aged 5-17 years in good health and CMV-seronegative.

The CDR3 reads CASSRLRTSEAFF. Written as DNA, the CDR3 is TGTGCCAGCAGCCGACTACGAACATCTGAAGCTTTCTTT. The V gene is TRBV11-2, the J gene TRBJ1-1; the D is unclear. The CDR3 spans 13 residues. Trimming pared 5 bases from V and 6 bases from J, leaving 13 bases between. Germline CDR1 reads SGHAT; CDR2 reads FQNNGV.

The V call is TRBV7-6, the J call TRBJ2-1; the match to TRBD2 covers 10 bases. With 5 bases clipped from V and 3 bases from J, the junction kept 7 bases outside the gene matches. The CDR3 is made up of 16 amino acids. Germline V gene sequence: CDR1 SGHVS, CDR2 FNYEAQ. CDR3 amino acids: CASSLRLAGNYNEQFF. In DNA, the CDR3 is TGTGCCAGCAGCCTACGACTAGCGGGCAACTACAATGAGCAGTTCTTC.